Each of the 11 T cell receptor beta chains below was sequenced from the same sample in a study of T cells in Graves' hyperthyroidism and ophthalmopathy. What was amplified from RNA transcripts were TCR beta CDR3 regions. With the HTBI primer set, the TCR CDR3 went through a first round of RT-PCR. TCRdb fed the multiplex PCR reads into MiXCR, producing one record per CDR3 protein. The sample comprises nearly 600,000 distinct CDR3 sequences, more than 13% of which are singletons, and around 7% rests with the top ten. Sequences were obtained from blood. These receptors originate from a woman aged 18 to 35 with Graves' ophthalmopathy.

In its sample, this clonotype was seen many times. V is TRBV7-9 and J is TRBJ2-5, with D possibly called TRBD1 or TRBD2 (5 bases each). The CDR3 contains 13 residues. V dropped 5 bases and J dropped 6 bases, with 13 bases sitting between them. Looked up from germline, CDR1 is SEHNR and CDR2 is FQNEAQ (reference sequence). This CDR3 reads CASSLLQGQTQYF. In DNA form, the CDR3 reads TGTGCCAGCAGCCTTCTTCAGGGACAGACCCAGTACTTC.

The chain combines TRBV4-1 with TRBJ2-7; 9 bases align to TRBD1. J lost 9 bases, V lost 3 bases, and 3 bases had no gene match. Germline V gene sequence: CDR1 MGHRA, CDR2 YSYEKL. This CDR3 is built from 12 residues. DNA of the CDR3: TGCGCCAGCAGCCACTCGGACAGGGGGCAGTACTTC. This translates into CASSHSDRGQYF.

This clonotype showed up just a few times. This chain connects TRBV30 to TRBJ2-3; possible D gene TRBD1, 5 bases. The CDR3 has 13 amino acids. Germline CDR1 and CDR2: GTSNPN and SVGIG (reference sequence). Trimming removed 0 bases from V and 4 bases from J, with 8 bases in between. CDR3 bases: TGTGCCTGGAGTGTTAGGGGATCAGATACGCAGTATTTT. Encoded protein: CAWSVRGSDTQYF. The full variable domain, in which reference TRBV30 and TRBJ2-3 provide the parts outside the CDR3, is SQTIHQWPATLVQPVGSPLSLECTVEGTSNPNLYWYRQAAGRGLQLLFYSVGIGQISSEVPQNLSASRPQDRQFILSSKKLLLSDSGFYLCAWSVRGSDTQYFGPGTRLTVL.

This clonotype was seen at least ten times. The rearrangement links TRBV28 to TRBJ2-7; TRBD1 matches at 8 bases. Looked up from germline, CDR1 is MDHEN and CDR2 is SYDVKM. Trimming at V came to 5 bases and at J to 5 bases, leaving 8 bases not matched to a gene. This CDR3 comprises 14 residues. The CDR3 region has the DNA TGTGCCAGCAGTCCGGCGGACAGGGTCCACGAGCAGTACTTC. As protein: CASSPADRVHEQYF.

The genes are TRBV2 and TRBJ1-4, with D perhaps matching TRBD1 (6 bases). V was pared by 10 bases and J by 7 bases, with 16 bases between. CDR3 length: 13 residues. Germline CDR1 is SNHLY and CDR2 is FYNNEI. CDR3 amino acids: CATRQALIEKLFF. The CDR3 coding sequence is TGTGCCACCCGACAGGCCCTCATTGAAAAACTGTTTTTT.

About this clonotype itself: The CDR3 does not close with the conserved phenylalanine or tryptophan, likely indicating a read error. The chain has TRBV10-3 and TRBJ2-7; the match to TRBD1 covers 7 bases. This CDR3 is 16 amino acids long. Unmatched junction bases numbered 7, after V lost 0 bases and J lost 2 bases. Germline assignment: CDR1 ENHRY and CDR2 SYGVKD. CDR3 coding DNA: TGTGCCATCAGTGAGTCAATAACAGGGGACCCCTACGAGCAGTACCTC. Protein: CAISESITGDPYEQYL.

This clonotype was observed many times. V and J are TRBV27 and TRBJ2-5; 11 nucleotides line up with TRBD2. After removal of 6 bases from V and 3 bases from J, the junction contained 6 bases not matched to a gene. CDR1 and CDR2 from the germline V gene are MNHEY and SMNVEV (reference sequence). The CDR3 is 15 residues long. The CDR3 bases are TGTGCCAGCAGCGTAGGGACTAGCGGTAAAGAGACCCAGTACTTC. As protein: CASSVGTSGKETQYF.

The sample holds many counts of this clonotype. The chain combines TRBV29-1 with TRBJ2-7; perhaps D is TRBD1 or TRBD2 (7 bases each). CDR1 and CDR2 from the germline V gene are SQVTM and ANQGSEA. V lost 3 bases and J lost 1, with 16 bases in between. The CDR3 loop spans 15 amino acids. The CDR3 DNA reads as TGCAGCGTTGAGGGGGGCCAGGGGGGGTCCTACGAGCAGTACTTC. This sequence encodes CSVEGGQGGSYEQYF.

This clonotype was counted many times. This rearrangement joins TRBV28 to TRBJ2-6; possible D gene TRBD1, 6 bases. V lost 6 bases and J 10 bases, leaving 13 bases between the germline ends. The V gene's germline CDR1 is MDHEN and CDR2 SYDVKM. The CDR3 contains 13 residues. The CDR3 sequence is CASSSGQDNVLTF. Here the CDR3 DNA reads TGTGCCAGCAGCTCGGGACAAGATAACGTCCTGACTTTC.

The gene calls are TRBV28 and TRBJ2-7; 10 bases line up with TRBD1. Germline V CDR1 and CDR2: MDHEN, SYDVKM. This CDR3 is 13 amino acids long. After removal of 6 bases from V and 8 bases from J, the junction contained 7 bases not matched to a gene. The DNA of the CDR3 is TGTGCCAGCAGGCCGGGACAGGGGTGGCAGCAGTACTTC. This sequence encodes CASRPGQGWQQYF.

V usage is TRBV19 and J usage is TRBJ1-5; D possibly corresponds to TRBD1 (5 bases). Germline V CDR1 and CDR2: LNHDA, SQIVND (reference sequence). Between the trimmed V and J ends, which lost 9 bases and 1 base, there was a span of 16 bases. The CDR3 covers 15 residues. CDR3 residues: CASRRDEGSNQPQHF. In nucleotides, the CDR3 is TGTGCCAGCCGCCGGGACGAGGGGAGCAATCAGCCCCAGCATTTT.